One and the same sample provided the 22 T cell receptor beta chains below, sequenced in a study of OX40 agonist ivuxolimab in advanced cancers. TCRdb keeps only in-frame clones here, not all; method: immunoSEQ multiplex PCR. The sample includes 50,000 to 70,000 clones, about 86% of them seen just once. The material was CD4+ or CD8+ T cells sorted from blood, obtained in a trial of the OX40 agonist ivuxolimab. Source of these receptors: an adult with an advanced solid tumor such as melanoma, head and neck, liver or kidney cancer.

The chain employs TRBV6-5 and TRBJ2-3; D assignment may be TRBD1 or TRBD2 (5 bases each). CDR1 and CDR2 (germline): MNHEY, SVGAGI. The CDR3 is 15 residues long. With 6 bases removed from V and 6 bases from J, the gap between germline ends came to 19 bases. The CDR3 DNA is TGTGCCAGCAGCCCCACCGGGACGCCGGGCGATACGCAGTATTTT. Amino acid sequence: CASSPTGTPGDTQYF.

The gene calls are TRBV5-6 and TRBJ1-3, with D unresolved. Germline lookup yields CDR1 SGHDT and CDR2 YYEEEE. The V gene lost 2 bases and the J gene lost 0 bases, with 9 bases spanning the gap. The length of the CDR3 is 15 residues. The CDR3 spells CASSFLRNSGNTIYF. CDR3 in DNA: TGTGCCAGCAGCTTTTTAAGGAACTCTGGAAACACCATATATTTT.

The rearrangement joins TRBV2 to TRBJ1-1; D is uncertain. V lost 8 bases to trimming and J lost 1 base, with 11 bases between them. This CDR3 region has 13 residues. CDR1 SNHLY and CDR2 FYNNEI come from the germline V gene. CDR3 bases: TGTGCCAGCGCCGTTTCGAGGAACACTGAAGCTTTCTTT. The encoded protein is CASAVSRNTEAFF.

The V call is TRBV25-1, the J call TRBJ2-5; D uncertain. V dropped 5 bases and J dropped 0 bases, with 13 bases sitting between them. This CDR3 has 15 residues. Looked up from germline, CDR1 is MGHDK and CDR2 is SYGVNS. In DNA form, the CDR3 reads TGTGCCAGCAGTACTCCCGGACGGAACCAAGAGACCCAGTACTTC. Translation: CASSTPGRNQETQYF.

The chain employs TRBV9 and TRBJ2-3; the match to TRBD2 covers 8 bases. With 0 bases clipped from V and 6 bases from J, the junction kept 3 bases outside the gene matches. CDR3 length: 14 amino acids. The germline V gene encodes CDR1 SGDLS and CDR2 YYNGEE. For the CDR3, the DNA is TGTGCCAGCAGCGTAGCGGGGGGGTCTGATACGCAGTATTTT. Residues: CASSVAGGSDTQYF.

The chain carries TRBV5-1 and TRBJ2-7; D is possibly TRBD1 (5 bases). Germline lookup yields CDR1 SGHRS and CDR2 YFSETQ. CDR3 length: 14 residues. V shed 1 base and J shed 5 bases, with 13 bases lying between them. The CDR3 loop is CASSLRRRGHEQYF. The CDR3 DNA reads TGCGCCAGCAGCTTGCGGCGTAGGGGTCACGAGCAGTACTTC. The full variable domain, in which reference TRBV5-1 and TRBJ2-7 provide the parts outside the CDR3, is KAGVTQTPRYLIKTRGQQVTLSCSPISGHRSVSWYQQTPGQGLQFLFEYFSETQRNKGNFPGRFSGRQFSNSRSEMNVSTLELGDSALYLCASSLRRRGHEQYFGPGTRLTVT.

DNA for the CDR3: TGTGCCAGCAGTAACCCGAGGGGACAGGGATTAGAAGCTTTCTTT. Translation: CASSNPRGQGLEAFF. The chain carries TRBV27 and TRBJ1-1; 9 nucleotides line up with TRBD1. With V trimmed by 5 bases and J by 8 bases, 12 bases remained unmatched. The CDR3 is made up of 15 amino acids. The germline CDR1 and CDR2 sequences are MNHEY and SMNVEV (reference sequence).

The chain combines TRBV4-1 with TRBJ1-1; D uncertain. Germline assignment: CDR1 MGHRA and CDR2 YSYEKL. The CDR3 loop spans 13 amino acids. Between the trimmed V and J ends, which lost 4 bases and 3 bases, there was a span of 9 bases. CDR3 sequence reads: CASSRVGDTEAFF. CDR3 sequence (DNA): TGCGCCAGCAGCCGGGTAGGAGACACTGAAGCTTTCTTT.

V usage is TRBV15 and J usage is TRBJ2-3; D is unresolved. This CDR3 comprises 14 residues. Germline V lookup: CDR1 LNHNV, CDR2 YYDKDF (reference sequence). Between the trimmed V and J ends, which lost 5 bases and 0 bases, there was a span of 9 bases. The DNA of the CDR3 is TGTGCCACCAGCGGAGTGGCTAGCACAGATACGCAGTATTTT. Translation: CATSGVASTDTQYF.

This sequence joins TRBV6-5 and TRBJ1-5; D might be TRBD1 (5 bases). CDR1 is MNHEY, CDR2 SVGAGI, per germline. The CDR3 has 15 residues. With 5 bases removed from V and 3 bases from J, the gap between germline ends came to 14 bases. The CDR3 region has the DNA TGTGCCAGCAGTCGAGGGGAATTGGTCAATCAGCCCCAGCATTTT. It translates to CASSRGELVNQPQHF.

CDR3 sequence: CASSLGPGTSGATDTQYF. The CDR3 DNA reads TGTGCCAGCAGCTTAGGCCCCGGGACTAGCGGGGCCACAGATACGCAGTATTTT. The chain uses TRBV11-2 and TRBJ2-3; 13 nucleotides agree with TRBD2. V lost 1 base and J lost 2; bases outside the gene matches: 6. Germline assignment: CDR1 SGHAT and CDR2 FQNNGV. This CDR3 region has 18 residues.

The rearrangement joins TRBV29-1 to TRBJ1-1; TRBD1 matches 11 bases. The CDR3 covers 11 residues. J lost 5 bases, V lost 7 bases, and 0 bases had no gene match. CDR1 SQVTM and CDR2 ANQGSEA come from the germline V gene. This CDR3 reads CSGDRGTEAFF. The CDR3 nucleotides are TGCAGCGGGGACAGGGGGACTGAAGCTTTCTTT.

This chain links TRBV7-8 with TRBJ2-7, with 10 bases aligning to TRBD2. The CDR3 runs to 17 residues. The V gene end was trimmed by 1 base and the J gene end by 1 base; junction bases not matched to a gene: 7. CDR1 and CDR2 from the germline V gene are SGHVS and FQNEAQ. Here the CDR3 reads CASSLVSASGRSYEQYF. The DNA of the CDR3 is TGTGCCAGCAGCTTAGTGTCGGCTAGCGGGAGATCCTACGAGCAGTACTTC. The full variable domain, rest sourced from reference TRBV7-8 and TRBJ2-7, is GAGVSQSPRYKVAKRGQDVALRCDPISGHVSLFWYQQALGQGPEFLTYFQNEAQLDKSGLPSDRFFAERPEGSVSTLKIQRTQQEDSAVYLCASSLVSASGRSYEQYFGPGTRLTVT.

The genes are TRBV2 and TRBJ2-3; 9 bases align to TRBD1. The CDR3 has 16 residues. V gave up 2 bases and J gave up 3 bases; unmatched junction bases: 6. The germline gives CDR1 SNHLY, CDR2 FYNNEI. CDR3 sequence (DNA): TGTGCCAGCAGTGAAACTTGGGACAGGGCGACAGATACGCAGTATTTT. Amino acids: CASSETWDRATDTQYF.

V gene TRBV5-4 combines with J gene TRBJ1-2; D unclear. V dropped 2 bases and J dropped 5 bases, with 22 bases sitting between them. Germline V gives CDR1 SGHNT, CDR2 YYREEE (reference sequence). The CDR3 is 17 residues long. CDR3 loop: CASSLSVVPGKDYGYTF. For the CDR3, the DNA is TGTGCCAGCAGCTTATCTGTTGTTCCCGGAAAAGATTATGGCTACACCTTC.

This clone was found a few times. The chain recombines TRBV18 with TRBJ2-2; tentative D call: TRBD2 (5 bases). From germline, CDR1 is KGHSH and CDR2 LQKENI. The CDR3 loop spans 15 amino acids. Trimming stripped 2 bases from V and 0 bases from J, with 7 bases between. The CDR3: CASSPIGANTGELFF. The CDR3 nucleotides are TGTGCCAGCTCACCAATCGGGGCGAACACCGGGGAGCTGTTTTTT. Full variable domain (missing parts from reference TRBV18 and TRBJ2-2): NAGVMQNPRHLVRRRGQEARLRCSPMKGHSHVYWYRQLPEEGLKFMVYLQKENIIDESGMPKERFSAEFPKEGPSILRIQQVVRGDSAAYFCASSPIGANTGELFFGEGSRLTVL.

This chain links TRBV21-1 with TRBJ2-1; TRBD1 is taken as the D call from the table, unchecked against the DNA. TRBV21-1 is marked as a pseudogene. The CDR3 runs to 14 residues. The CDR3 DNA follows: TGTGCCAGCAGCAAAGCGCTAGGGGGCCGAGAGCAGTTCTTC. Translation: CASSKALGGREQFF.

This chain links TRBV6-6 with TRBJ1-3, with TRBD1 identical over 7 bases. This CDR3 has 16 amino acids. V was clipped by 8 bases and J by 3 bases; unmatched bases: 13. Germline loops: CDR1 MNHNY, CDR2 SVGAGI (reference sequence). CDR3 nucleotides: TGTGCCAGCCTCGGAGCCCAGACAGGGAATGGAAACACCATATATTTT. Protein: CASLGAQTGNGNTIYF.

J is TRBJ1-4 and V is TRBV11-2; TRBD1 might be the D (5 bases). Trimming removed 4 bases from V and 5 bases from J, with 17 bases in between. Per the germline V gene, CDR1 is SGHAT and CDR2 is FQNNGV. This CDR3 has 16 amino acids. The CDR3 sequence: CASSSVTPGRNEKLFF. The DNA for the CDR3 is TGTGCCAGCAGCTCAGTAACCCCGGGACGGAATGAAAAACTGTTTTTT.

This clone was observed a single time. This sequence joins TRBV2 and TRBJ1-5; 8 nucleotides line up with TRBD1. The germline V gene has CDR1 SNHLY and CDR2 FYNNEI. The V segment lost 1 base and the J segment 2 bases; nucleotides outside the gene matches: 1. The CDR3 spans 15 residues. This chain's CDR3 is CASSEEGQGNQPQHF. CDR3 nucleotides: TGTGCCAGCAGTGAAGAGGGACAGGGCAATCAGCCCCAGCATTTT.

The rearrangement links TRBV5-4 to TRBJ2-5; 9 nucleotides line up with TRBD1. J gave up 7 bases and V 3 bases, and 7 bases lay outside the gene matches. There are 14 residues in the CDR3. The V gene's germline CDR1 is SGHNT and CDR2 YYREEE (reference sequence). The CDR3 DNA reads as TGTGCCAGCAGCTGGGGACAGGGCGACGGGACCCAGTACTTC. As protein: CASSWGQGDGTQYF.

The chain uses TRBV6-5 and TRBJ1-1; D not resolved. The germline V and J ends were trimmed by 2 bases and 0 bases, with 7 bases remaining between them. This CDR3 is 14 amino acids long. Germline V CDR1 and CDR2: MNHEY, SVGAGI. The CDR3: CASSYGGVNTEAFF. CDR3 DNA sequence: TGTGCCAGCAGTTACGGCGGGGTGAACACTGAAGCTTTCTTT.